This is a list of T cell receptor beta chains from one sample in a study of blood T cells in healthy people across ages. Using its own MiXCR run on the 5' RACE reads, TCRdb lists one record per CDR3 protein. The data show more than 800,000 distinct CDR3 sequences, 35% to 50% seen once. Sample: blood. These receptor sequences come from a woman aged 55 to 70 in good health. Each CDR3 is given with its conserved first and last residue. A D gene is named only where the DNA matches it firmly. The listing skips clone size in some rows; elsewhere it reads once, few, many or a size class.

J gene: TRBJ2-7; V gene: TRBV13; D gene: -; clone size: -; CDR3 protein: CASSLKGSHEQYF; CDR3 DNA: TGTGCCAGCAGCTTAAAGGGATCCCACGAGCAGTACTTC
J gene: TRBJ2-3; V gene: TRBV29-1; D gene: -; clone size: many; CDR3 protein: CSVEDQGRVSTDTQYF; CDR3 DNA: TGCAGCGTTGAAGACCAGGGGAGGGTTAGCACAGATACGCAGTATTTT
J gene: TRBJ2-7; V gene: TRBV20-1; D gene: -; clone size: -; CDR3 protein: CSASSDSKSSYEQYF; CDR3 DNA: TGCAGTGCTAGTTCTGACAGCAAGAGCTCCTACGAGCAGTACTTC
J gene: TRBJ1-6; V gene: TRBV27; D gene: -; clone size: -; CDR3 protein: CASGTWADYNSPLHF; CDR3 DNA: TGTGCCAGCGGAACCTGGGCGGATTATAATTCACCCCTCCACTTT
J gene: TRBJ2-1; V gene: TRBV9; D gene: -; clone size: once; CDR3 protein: CASSVASRERLDNEQFF; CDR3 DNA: TGTGCCAGCAGCGTAGCGTCGAGGGAGAGGTTAGACAATGAGCAGTTCTTC
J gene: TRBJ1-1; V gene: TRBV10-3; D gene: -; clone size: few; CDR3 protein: CAIRSIRAEAFF; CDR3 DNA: TGTGCCATTAGAAGCATCAGGGCTGAAGCTTTCTTT
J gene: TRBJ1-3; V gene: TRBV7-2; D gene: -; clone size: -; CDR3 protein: CASSPESSNGNTIYF; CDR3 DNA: TGTGCCAGCAGCCCAGAATCCTCGAATGGAAACACCATATATTTT
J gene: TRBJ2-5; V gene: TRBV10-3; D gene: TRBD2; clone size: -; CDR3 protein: CAISKGLAGVNNEQYF; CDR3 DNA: TGTGCCATCAGTAAAGGGCTAGCGGGAGTTAATAATGAGCAGTACTTC
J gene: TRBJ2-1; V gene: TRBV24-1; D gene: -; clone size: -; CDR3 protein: CATSEPLGGAGADNEQFF; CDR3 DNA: TGTGCCACCAGTGAACCCCTGGGAGGGGCAGGGGCAGACAATGAGCAGTTCTTC
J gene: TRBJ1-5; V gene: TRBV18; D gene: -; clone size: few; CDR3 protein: CASSASGSNQPQHF; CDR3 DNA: TGTGCCAGCTCAGCCTCAGGCAGCAATCAGCCCCAGCATTTT
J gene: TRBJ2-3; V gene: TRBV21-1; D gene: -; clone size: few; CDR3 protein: CASSKVEDTQYF; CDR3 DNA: TGTGCCAGCAGCAAAGTTGAAGATACGCAGTATTTT
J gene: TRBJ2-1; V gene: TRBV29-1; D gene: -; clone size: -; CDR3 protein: CSVARDFGYNGQFF; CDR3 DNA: TGCAGCGTTGCCCGCGACTTCGGATACAATGGGCAGTTCTTC
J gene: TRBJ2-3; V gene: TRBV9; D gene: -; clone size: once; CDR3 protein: CASGTWGGRTDTQYF; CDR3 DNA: TGTGCCAGCGGTACGTGGGGGGGGCGCACAGATACGCAGTATTTT
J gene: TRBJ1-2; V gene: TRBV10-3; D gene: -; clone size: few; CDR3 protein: CAIRPGNYGYTF; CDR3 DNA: TGTGCCATCAGACCAGGGAACTATGGCTACACCTTC
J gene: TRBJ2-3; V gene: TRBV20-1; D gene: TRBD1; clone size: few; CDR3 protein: CSASPNRGPRDTQYF; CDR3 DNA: TGCAGTGCTAGCCCCAACAGGGGGCCCCGGGATACGCAGTATTTT
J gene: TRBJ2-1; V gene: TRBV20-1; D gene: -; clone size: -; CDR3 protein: CSARDHQRPRYNEQFF; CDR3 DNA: TGCAGTGCTAGAGATCATCAGCGGCCCCGCTACAATGAGCAGTTCTTC
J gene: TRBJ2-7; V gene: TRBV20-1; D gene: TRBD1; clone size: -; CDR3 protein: CSARQGASLYEQYF; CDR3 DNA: TGCAGTGCTAGGCAGGGGGCGAGTCTCTACGAGCAGTACTTC
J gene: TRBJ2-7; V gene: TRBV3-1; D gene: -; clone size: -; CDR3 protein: CASSPMGGALYEQYF; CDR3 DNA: TGTGCCAGCAGCCCCATGGGAGGAGCTCTCTACGAGCAGTACTTC
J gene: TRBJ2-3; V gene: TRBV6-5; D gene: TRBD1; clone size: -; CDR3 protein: CASSYRPRTRTGGTDTQYF; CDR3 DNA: TGTGCCAGCAGTTACCGCCCCAGGACTAGGACAGGGGGCACAGATACGCAGTATTTT
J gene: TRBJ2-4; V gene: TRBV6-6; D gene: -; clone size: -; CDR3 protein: CASRYNNEQYF; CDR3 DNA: TGTGCCAGCAGGTACAACAATGAGCAGTACTTC
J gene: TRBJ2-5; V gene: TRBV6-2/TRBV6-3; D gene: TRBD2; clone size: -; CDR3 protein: CASSYPTPTSGEGTAAMTGQYF; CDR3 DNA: TGTGCCAGCAGTTACCCTACCCCTACTAGCGGGGAGGGAACGGCGGCAATGACTGGGCAGTACTTC
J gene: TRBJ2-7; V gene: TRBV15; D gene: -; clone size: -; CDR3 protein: CATSRDRVSYEQYF; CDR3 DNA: TGTGCCACCAGCAGAGATCGGGTCTCCTACGAGCAGTACTTC
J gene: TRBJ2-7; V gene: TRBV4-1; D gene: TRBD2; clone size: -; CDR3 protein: CASSHGSSGNEQYF; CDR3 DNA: TGCGCCAGCAGCCACGGTTCTAGCGGCAATGAGCAGTACTTC
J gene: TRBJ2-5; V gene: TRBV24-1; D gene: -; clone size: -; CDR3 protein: CATGGQGNEQYF; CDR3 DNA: TGTGCCACCGGGGGGCAAGGCAATGAGCAGTACTTC
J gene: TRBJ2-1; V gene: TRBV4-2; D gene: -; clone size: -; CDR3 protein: CASSQDALGGIINEQFF; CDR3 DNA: TGTGCCAGCAGCCAAGATGCTCTGGGAGGAATCATCAATGAGCAGTTCTTC
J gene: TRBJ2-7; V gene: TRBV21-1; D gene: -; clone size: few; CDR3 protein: CASSKDPACEQYF; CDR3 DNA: TGTGCCAGCAGCAAAGATCCAGCCTGCGAGCAGTACTTC
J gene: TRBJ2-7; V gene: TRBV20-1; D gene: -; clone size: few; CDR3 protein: CSARDLYSYEQYF; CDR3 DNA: TGCAGTGCTCGGGACTTGTACTCCTACGAGCAGTACTTC
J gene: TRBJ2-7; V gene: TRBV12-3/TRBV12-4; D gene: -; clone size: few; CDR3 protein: CASSTQGGPLYEQYF; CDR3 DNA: TGTGCCAGCAGCACCCAGGGGGGGCCCCTCTACGAGCAGTACTTC
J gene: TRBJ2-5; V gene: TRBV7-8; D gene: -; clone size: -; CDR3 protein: CASSSAGTVSKETQYF; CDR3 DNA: TGTGCCAGCAGCTCGGCCGGGACCGTTTCTAAAGAGACTCAGTACTTC
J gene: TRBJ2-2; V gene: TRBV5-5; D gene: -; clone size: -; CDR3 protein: CASSGQGTFNTGELFF; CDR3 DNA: TGTGCCAGCAGCGGGCAAGGGACTTTCAACACCGGGGAGCTGTTTTTT
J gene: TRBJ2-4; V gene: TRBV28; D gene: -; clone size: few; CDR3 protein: CASSTGWGKAKNIQYF; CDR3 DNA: TGTGCCAGCAGTACGGGATGGGGGAAGGCCAAAAACATTCAGTACTTC
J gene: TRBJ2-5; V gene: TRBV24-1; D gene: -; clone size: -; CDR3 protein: CATSDPRYQETQYF; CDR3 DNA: TGTGCCACCAGTGACCCCAGATACCAAGAGACCCAGTACTTC
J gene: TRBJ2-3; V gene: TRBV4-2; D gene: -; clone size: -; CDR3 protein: CASSQDEASAQYF; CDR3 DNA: TGTGCCAGCAGCCAAGATGAAGCTAGCGCGCAGTATTTT
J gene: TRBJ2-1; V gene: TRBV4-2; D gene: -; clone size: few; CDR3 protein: CASSQDRGGVNEQFF; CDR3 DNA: TGTGCCAGCAGCCAAGACAGGGGGGGGGTCAATGAGCAGTTCTTC
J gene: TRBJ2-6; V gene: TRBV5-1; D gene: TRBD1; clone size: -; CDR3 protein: CASSLRQGVTGANVLTF; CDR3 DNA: TGCGCCAGCAGCTTACGACAGGGCGTTACTGGGGCCAACGTCCTGACTTTC
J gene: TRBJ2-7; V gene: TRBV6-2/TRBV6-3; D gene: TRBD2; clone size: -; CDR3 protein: CASSLFPGLAAYEQYF; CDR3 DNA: TGTGCCAGCAGTCTATTCCCCGGACTAGCGGCCTACGAGCAGTACTTC
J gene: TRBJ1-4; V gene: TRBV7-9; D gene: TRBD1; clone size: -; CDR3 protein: CASSLGDRGLANEKLFF; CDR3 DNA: TGTGCCAGCAGCTTAGGGGACAGGGGGCTGGCTAATGAAAAACTGTTTTTT
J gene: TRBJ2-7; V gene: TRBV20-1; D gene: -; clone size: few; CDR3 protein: CSARGAVASSSYEQYF; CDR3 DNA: TGCAGTGCTAGAGGAGCTGTAGCATCAAGCTCCTACGAGCAGTACTTC
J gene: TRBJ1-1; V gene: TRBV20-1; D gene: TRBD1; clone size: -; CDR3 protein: CSASEGAGGNTEAFF; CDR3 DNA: TGCAGTGCATCTGAGGGGGCGGGGGGGAACACTGAAGCTTTCTTT
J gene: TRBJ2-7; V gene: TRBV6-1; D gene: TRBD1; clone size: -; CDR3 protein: CASRQPGTASYEQYF; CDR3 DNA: TGTGCCAGCAGGCAGCCCGGGACAGCCTCCTACGAGCAGTACTTC
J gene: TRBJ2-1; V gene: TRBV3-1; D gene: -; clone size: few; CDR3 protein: CASSQDGYEGFF; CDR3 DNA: TGTGCCAGCAGCCAAGATGGATATGAGGGGTTCTTC
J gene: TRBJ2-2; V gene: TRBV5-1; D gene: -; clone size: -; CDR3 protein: CASSSSGSGELFF; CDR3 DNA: TGCGCCAGCAGCTCCTCGGGGTCCGGGGAGCTGTTTTTT
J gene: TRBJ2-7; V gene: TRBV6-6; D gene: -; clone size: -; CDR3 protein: CASGHRDNSYEQYF; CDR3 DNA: TGTGCCAGTGGTCACCGGGACAACTCCTACGAGCAGTACTTC
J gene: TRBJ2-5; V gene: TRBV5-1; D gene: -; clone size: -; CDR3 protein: CASSPSRRDETQYF; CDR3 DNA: TGCGCCAGCAGCCCCTCCCGCAGGGATGAGACCCAGTACTTC
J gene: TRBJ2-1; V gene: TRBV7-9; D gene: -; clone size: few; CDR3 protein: CASSPGGGYEQFF; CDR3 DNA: TGTGCCAGCAGCCCAGGGGGAGGGTATGAGCAGTTCTTC
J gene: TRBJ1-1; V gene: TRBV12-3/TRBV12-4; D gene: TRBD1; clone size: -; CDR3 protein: CASSLQTGGGVATEAFF; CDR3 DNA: TGTGCCAGCAGTTTACAGACAGGGGGCGGGGTAGCTACTGAAGCTTTCTTT
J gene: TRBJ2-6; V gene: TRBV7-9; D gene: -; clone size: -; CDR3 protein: CASRSGPLGGANVLTF; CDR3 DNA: TGTGCCAGCAGAAGCGGACCCCTAGGAGGGGCCAACGTCCTGACTTTC
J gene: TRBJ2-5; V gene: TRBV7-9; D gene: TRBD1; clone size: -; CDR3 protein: CASSIRTGEFRETQYF; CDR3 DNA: TGTGCCAGCAGCATTCGGACAGGGGAGTTCCGAGAGACCCAGTACTTC